This TCR beta chain was sequenced in a study of blood T cell repertoires in COVID-19. A remark on this clone: Other DNA variants within this sample encode the same CDR3.

Germline CDR1 reads MNHNY; CDR2 reads SVGAGI (reference sequence). This CDR3 region has 13 residues. V was clipped by 6 bases and J by 4 bases; unmatched bases: 3. Original analysis: It was from reference gene primer amplification that nucleated cell counts were estimated. Profiling relied on immunoSEQ multiplex PCR, and the TCRdb table lists in-frame clones only, not all of them. The V and J calls and clone size come from that table; D and trimming were worked out from the DNA. Of 150,000 to 200,000 clones detected, about 86% appear once; the ten largest clones hold roughly 19%. The source is a woman older than 75 with acute or convalescent COVID-19. Sequences were obtained from peripheral blood. The V gene is TRBV6-6, the J gene TRBJ1-2; 9 nucleotides align to TRBD1. CDR3 DNA sequence: TGTGCCAGCAGCCAGACAGGGGGCTATGGCTACACCTTC. Its protein product is CASSQTGGYGYTF.